The TCR beta chain described here comes from a study of cytomegalovirus exposure and HLA in healthy donors. Study details: In an early release, HLA-typed donors contributed about 79 million unique TCR sequences.

General study results and limits: A later analysis linked a missense DCLRE1C variant to TCR beta V- and J-gene trimming.

CDR3 length equals 15 residues. Germline V gives CDR1 SEHNR, CDR2 FQNEAQ (reference sequence). V shed 9 bases and J shed 0 bases, with 17 bases lying between them. The PCR made use of 60 Vbeta and 13 Jbeta primers. Under the authors' procedure: The count from a later analysis was about 80 million unique TCR beta chains, approximately 9.9 million of them shared. Sequencing was performed with immunoSEQ multiplex PCR; in TCRdb, only in-frame clones are kept and a portion is missing. The DNA gave D and trimming, while V, J and clone size come from that table. This sample carries roughly 66,000 clones, roughly 72% of them seen once, and the ten largest clones take approximately 6.3%. As concerns this clone: Its antigen is not identified.

The V gene is TRBV7-9, the J gene TRBJ1-1; D is uncertain. The TCR was taken from a middle-aged man in good health and CMV-seronegative. The sequenced sample was PBMCs. The CDR3 coding sequence is TGTGCCAGTACTATGGAGGGTTCCATGAACACTGAAGCTTTCTTT. Amino acid sequence: CASTMEGSMNTEAFF.